A selection of T cell receptor beta chains follows, all from one sample in a study of regulatory T cells in long-lasting Graves disease. A single record per CDR3 protein comes from TCRdb applying MiXCR to the multiplex PCR reads. The profile shows roughly 420,000 distinct CDR3 sequences, approximately 14% of them singletons. The same data also contributed to another study, on T cells in Graves' hyperthyroidism and ophthalmopathy.

The starting material was peripheral blood mononuclear cells (PBMCs), obtained at new diagnosis, from a patient treated with antithyroid drugs. All receptors come from a woman between 45 and 60 years old with Graves disease. CDR3s include the opening cysteine and the closing phenylalanine or tryptophan. Each record gives: D gene, clone size, V gene, J gene, CDR3 DNA, CDR3 protein. The D gene is left open where the match is weak. Clone sizes are given selectively: once, few, many, or a class where the clone is expanded.

D: TRBD1; size: few; V: TRBV7-2; J: TRBJ2-7; DNA: TGTGCCAGCACCCCGGACAGGGACCGCGAGCAGTACTTC; CDR3: CASTPDRDREQYF
D: TRBD2; size: -; V: TRBV4-1; J: TRBJ2-1; DNA: TGCGCCAGCAGCCCGTTAGGACTAGCGGTCAATGAGCAGTTCTTC; CDR3: CASSPLGLAVNEQFF
D: TRBD1; size: few; V: TRBV14; J: TRBJ1-1; DNA: TGTGCCAGCAGCCAGAGACAGGGTTTGCGCACTGAAGCTTTCTTT; CDR3: CASSQRQGLRTEAFF
D: -; size: -; V: TRBV25-1; J: TRBJ2-7; DNA: TGTGCCAGCAGCGCACAGGGCATCGAGCAGTACTTC; CDR3: CASSAQGIEQYF
D: -; size: -; V: TRBV19; J: TRBJ1-5; DNA: TGTGCCAGTAGTATAGGTCGGACGACCTTGGGTCAGCCCCAGCATTTT; CDR3: CASSIGRTTLGQPQHF
D: TRBD2; size: -; V: TRBV30; J: TRBJ2-1; DNA: TGTGCCTGGAGAACTAGCGGAAATGAGCAGTTCTTC; CDR3: CAWRTSGNEQFF
D: TRBD2; size: many; V: TRBV12-3/TRBV12-4; J: TRBJ2-7; DNA: TGTGCCAGCAGTTTTTCAACTAGCGGGAGGCGGGAGCAGTACTTC; CDR3: CASSFSTSGRREQYF
D: TRBD2; size: -; V: TRBV5-5; J: TRBJ2-1; DNA: TGTGCCAGCAGCACCCCACTAGCGGGAGGAAATGAGCAGTTCTTC; CDR3: CASSTPLAGGNEQFF
D: TRBD1; size: -; V: TRBV28; J: TRBJ2-6; DNA: TGTGCCAGCAGCTCTCCCGGGACAGGGGACGGGGCCAACGCCCTGACTTTC; CDR3: CASSSPGTGDGANALTF
D: TRBD1; size: many; V: TRBV5-1; J: TRBJ1-5; DNA: TGTGCCAGCAGCCCCGGGACAGAAAATCAGCCCCAGCATTTT; CDR3: CASSPGTENQPQHF
D: -; size: many; V: TRBV20-1; J: TRBJ1-5; DNA: TGCAGTGCTAGAGATATCGTCGAGGGGATGGGTATTCAGCCCCAGCATTTT; CDR3: CSARDIVEGMGIQPQHF
D: -; size: few; V: TRBV28; J: TRBJ2-6; DNA: TGTGCCAGCAGTTTATCGCCTTCTGGGGCCAACGTCCTGACTTTC; CDR3: CASSLSPSGANVLTF
D: TRBD1; size: -; V: TRBV12-3/TRBV12-4; J: TRBJ1-4; DNA: TGTGCCAGCAGTTTACCCCCCAGGGACAGATTGTTTTTT; CDR3: CASSLPPRDRLFF
D: -; size: many; V: TRBV28; J: TRBJ1-5; DNA: TGTGCCAGCAGTTCCCACAGGGAGGAGGGCAATCAGCCCCAGCATTTT; CDR3: CASSSHREEGNQPQHF
D: -; size: -; V: TRBV30; J: TRBJ2-3; DNA: TGTGCCTGGAGCACCGGGTCCGTGGCTACGCAGTATTTT; CDR3: CAWSTGSVATQYF
D: TRBD2; size: -; V: TRBV4-1; J: TRBJ2-1; DNA: TGCGCCAGCAGCTACGACTCTAGCGGGGGCCTTGCTGAGCAGTTCTTC; CDR3: CASSYDSSGGLAEQFF